This note documents a single T cell receptor (beta chain) sequence. Its target is not known. This sample is part of a study of CD8+CD57+ T cells in acquired aplastic anemia. Study details: DNA from sorted CD4+ and CD8+ cells averaged around 3 ug. General study points: Patients and controls shared approximately 30 CD8+ CDR3 sequences, highly expressed in patients.

Sequencing involved patients with CD8+CD57+ cell expansion previously shown by flow cytometry. Among the patients, all had severe acquired aplastic anemia. Blood came from patients not yet given any therapy. Genomic DNA provided the template from which TCR beta VDJ and CDR3 profiles were obtained. One entry per CDR3 protein results from TCRdb running MiXCR on the reads. Found here are 100,000 to 150,000 distinct CDR3 sequences, less than 50% of them singletons; the top ten hold about 3%. The CDR3 totals 14 residues. The germline V gene has CDR1 MGHDK and CDR2 SYGVNS. Trimming pared 3 bases from V and 0 bases from J, leaving 9 bases between.

What was sequenced was sorted CD4+, CD8+, or CD8+CD57+ T cells (not recorded which) from PBMCs. This clonotype was sampled from a human donor with aplastic anemia. The rearrangement links TRBV25-1 to TRBJ2-7, with D tentatively TRBD1 (5 bases). The CDR3 DNA follows: TGTGCCAGCAGTGATAGGGGCGCCTCCTACGAGCAGTACTTC. Translating it yields CASSDRGASYEQYF.